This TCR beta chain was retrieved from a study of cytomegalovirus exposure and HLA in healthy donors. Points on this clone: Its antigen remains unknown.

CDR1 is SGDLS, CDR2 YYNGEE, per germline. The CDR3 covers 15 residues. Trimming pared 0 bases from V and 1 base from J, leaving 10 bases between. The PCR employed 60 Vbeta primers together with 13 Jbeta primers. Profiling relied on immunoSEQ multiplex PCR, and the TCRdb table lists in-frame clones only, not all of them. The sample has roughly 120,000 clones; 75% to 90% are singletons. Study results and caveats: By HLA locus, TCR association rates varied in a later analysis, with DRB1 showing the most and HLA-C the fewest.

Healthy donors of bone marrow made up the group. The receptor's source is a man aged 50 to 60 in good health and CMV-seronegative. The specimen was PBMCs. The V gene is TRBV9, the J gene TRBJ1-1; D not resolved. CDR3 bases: TGTGCCAGCAGCGTAGATCTGAGGAAGAACACTGAAGCTTTCTTT. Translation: CASSVDLRKNTEAFF.